What follows describes a single T cell receptor (beta chain). It lacks a known antigen. Within one base of it there is no much larger clone, and no base qualities were kept. These data come from a study of blood T cell repertoires in COVID-19 (dated by TCRdb to the early 2020s). As for the study more broadly: Samples covering the acute and convalescent phases of COVID-19 were provided by collaborators in the United States, Italy and Spain. The material from the prospective study consisted of cDNA or gDNA derived from T cells, B-cell-depleted T cells, or PBMCs. The samples were drawn from two sources: the first 160 participants of the ongoing ImmuneRACE study, and some 1,300 subjects contributed by 6 global collaborators. The repertoires were made available in a free public database intended to serve as a resource for research on the immune response to SARS-CoV-2. Where available, HLA class I and class II types were obtained from metadata supplied by the sample provider rather than from assay-based typing. Nearly every sample came with metadata listing a de-identified subject ID, COVID-19 status, age in years and sex. Deeply sampled blood TCRbeta repertoires from subjects exposed to, actively infected with, or recovered from COVID-19 were included in the dataset. Study-wide findings and limitations: How much clinical and demographic metadata was included differed by source and by participant, and the metadata was provided uncurated.

V is trimmed back by 10 bases and J by 2 bases, and the junction contains 11 bases that no gene match accounts for. The CDR3 contains 14 residues, cysteine and phenylalanine counted. Left in the record is the CDR3 DNA by itself, 42 bases read in frame from the first base. Looking up the germline V gene (reference sequence) yields CDR1 LNHDA and CDR2 SQIVND. The collaborating institutions used their own protocols to collect whole blood in K2EDTA tubes. For TCRbeta analysis, collaborators shipped samples in one of three forms: frozen whole blood, isolated PBMCs, or DNA extracted from either of those sample types. TCRbeta CDR3 regions were amplified from genomic DNA using the immunoSEQ Assay, a bias-controlled multiplex PCR. As for the authors' bioinformatics: Within the assay, amplification of reference gene primers was used to estimate how many nucleated cells each sample contained. To quantify the absolute abundance of each unique TCRbeta CDR3 rearrangement, sequence reads were collapsed and filtered. For each sample, productive Simpson clonality was calculated by taking the square root of Simpson's diversity index across productive rearrangements. The immuneACCESS repertoire file appears here via TCRdb, limited to in-frame rearrangements. These files lack a portion of the clones; in checked studies, under half of the deficit traces to unresolved V genes, and the cause of the others is not known. D and trimming were read from the DNA, whereas the V and J calls and clone size are those reported in that table. The sample table holds 200,000 to 250,000 clones, of which approximately 81% were seen once. The ten largest account for more than 9% of the sample.

Sequenced input: peripheral blood. Here the chain combines TRBV19 and TRBJ2-7; 7 middle bases align to TRBD2. This receptor was identified in a woman older than 75 with acute or convalescent COVID-19. The CDR3 region has the sequence CATSRTREPYEQYF. The DNA sequence is TGTGCCACCTCCAGGACTAGAGAACCCTACGAGCAGTACTTC.